The clone carrying this T cell receptor (beta chain) came up a few times. What it binds is unknown. This sample stems from a study of T cell repertoires in cytomegalovirus infection. Study information: Based on public TCR beta signatures, there were indications of CMV infection and of a matching HLA type.

MiXCR was run by TCRdb on the reads, yielding one entry per CDR3 protein. The sample yields roughly 760,000 distinct CDR3 sequences, roughly a third seen once. The study, taken as a whole, reports: There were HLA-C-restricted CMV-specific TCR beta clonotypes dominating the ex vivo response.

The sequence was obtained from a human donor in good health (CMV status not recorded). Some clones in this sample may be carry-over from other donors' samples. Sequenced material: PBMCs.

The CDR3 nucleotides read TGTGCCAGCTCCCTTAGGACTTCATATAATGAAAAACTGTTTTTT. This sequence encodes CASSLRTSYNEKLFF. The rearrangement links TRBV7-9 to TRBJ1-4; D unclear. Germline CDR1 reads SEHNR; CDR2 reads FQNEAQ (reference sequence). V was trimmed by 8 bases and J by 4 bases, leaving 17 bases between them. This CDR3 is 15 amino acids long.